The 15 T cell receptor beta chains below all came from one sample that was sequenced in a study of regulatory T cells in long-lasting Graves disease. HTBI primers from iRepertoire and Arm-PCR of CDR3 regions yielded the TCR beta libraries. A single record per CDR3 protein comes from TCRdb applying MiXCR to the multiplex PCR reads. The sample records around 510,000 distinct CDR3 sequences, around 21% being singletons. Noted time point: persistent/refractory GD, antithyroid drugs over 5 years with positive TRAb. Isolated PBMC RNA provided the starting material for the TCR library. Sequenced here: peripheral blood mononuclear cells (PBMCs), sampled when the disease was refractory, from a patient treated with antithyroid drugs. The receptors derive from a female donor with Graves disease.

This clonotype was seen many times. V usage is TRBV6-9 and J usage is TRBJ2-5, with D possibly being TRBD1 or TRBD2 (5 bases each). CDR3 length: 13 amino acids. Germline V gene lookup returns CDR1 MNHGY and CDR2 SVAAGI. V was cut by 3 bases and J by 5 bases, with 10 bases left in between. The CDR3 DNA follows: TGTGCCAGCAGTTACGGGGCTCGTGAGACCCAGTACTTC. This encodes CASSYGARETQYF.

This clonotype appeared many times. The chain combines TRBV2 with TRBJ2-7; D possibly matches TRBD1 or TRBD2 (5 bases each). The V end was cut by 8 bases, the J end by 6 bases, with 26 bases between. CDR1 is SNHLY and CDR2 is FYNNEI in the germline V gene. This CDR3 is 16 amino acids long. CDR3 residues: CASGHQPGPMASEQYF. The DNA for the CDR3 is TGTGCCAGCGGGCACCAACCGGGACCCATGGCGAGCGAGCAGTACTTC.

This clonotype has only a few counts. The chain couples TRBV25-1 to TRBJ2-5; the match to TRBD2 covers 8 bases. There are 15 residues in the CDR3. V dropped 4 bases and J dropped 0; count of bases not matched to a gene: 4. Germline V gene sequence: CDR1 MGHDK, CDR2 SYGVNS. The CDR3 nucleotides are TGTGCCAGCAGTGGGAGCGGGGGCAACCAAGAGACCCAGTACTTC. Encoded protein: CASSGSGGNQETQYF.

The V gene is TRBV28, the J gene TRBJ1-1, with D perhaps matching TRBD1 (6 bases). The germline V and J ends were trimmed by 0 bases and 2 bases, with 10 bases remaining between them. CDR1 and CDR2 from the germline V gene are MDHEN and SYDVKM. The CDR3 length is 15 residues. In DNA form, the CDR3 reads TGTGCCAGCAGTTTATGGGGGGCGGCTAACACTGAAGCTTTCTTT. Translation: CASSLWGAANTEAFF.

This clonotype was recorded a few times. The CDR3 DNA sequence: TGTGCCAGTACCGGCGCGAGAATTCTGGGCTACACCTTC. As protein: CASTGARILGYTF. J is TRBJ1-2 and V is TRBV19; D uncertain. This CDR3 comprises 13 residues. The V end lost 7 bases, the J end lost 8 bases, and 17 bases lay between the germline ends. Germline values: CDR1 LNHDA, CDR2 SQIVND (reference sequence).

This clonotype was observed many times. V is TRBV28 and J is TRBJ2-2, with D perhaps TRBD2 (6 bases). Trimming shortened V by 5 bases and J by 6 bases, and 22 bases separated the two germline ends. Germline V gene sequence: CDR1 MDHEN, CDR2 SYDVKM. The CDR3 covers 17 residues. The CDR3 here is CASSLGGLGTSAGELFF. As DNA, the CDR3 is TGTGCCAGCAGTCTGGGGGGATTGGGTACGTCGGCCGGGGAGCTGTTTTTT. The full variable domain, with the rest looked up from reference TRBV28 and TRBJ2-2, is DVKVTQSSRYLVKRTGEKVFLECVQDMDHENMFWYRQDPGLGLRLIYFSYDVKMKEKGDIPEGYSVSREKKERFSLILESASTNQTSMYLCASSLGGLGTSAGELFFGEGSRLTVL.

The J gene is TRBJ2-1, the V gene TRBV5-4; possibly TRBD2 for D (5 bases). Germline V gene data show CDR1 as SGHNT and CDR2 as YYREEE (reference sequence). The CDR3 contains 14 residues. Between the trimmed V and J ends, which lost 3 bases and 5 bases, there was a span of 12 bases. CDR3 region: CASSSHGLDNEQFF. CDR3 bases: TGTGCCAGCAGCTCCCACGGACTCGACAATGAGCAGTTCTTC.

This chain connects TRBV3-1 to TRBJ2-7, with unresolved D. The CDR3 is 13 amino acids. Germline CDR1 is LGHDT and CDR2 is YNNKEL (reference sequence). The V and J ends lost 4 bases and 3 bases respectively, with 10 bases between them. The CDR3 loop is CASSPGEHYEQYF. DNA of the CDR3: TGTGCCAGCAGCCCAGGAGAACACTACGAGCAGTACTTC.

The chain employs TRBV28 and TRBJ2-3; perhaps TRBD1 as D (5 bases). This CDR3 contains 11 residues. Germline lookup yields CDR1 MDHEN and CDR2 SYDVKM. The CDR3 reads CVSRGFGTQYF. CDR3 nucleotide sequence: TGTGTTAGTAGGGGCTTCGGTACGCAGTATTTT.

The rearrangement links TRBV27 to TRBJ2-7; D unresolved. V dropped 4 bases and J dropped 4 bases, with 11 bases sitting between them. Looked up from germline, CDR1 is MNHEY and CDR2 is SMNVEV (reference sequence). This CDR3 is 13 amino acids long. CDR3 sequence (DNA): TGTGCCAGCAGTTCCCCCGGCTTTTACGAGCAGTACTTC. Translating it yields CASSSPGFYEQYF.

The sample holds a few counts of this clonotype. The chain uses TRBV19 and TRBJ1-5; D is unclear. Germline V gene lookup returns CDR1 LNHDA and CDR2 SQIVND (reference sequence). The CDR3 is 12 amino acids. Deletions cut 10 bases from V and 4 bases from J, with 11 bases between. CDR3 nucleotide sequence: TGTGCCACCTGGGGAGGGAATCAGCCCCAGCATTTT. Translated: CATWGGNQPQHF.

This clonotype occurred many times. CDR3 coding DNA: TGTGCCAGCAGTTCGGGATGGGGCCGAACAGCCTACGAGCAGTACTTC. As protein: CASSSGWGRTAYEQYF. The chain couples TRBV6-5 to TRBJ2-7; D tentatively reads TRBD1 or TRBD2 (5 bases each). V shed 4 bases and J shed 2 bases, with 18 bases lying between them. The CDR3 consists of 16 residues. Germline CDR1 and CDR2: MNHEY and SVGAGI.

V usage is TRBV19 and J usage is TRBJ2-2; D call uncertain. Germline CDR1 LNHDA, CDR2 SQIVND (reference sequence). Trimming cost V 0 bases and J 0 bases, with 17 bases left between them. There are 19 residues in the CDR3. The CDR3 protein is CASSIDRTNGWSNTGELFF. For the CDR3, the DNA is TGTGCCAGTAGTATAGATCGCACGAATGGGTGGTCGAACACCGGGGAGCTGTTTTTT.

About this clonotype itself: The junction and the germline gene differ at one end; a read error may be behind it. The chain couples TRBV27 to TRBJ2-7, with a tentative D call TRBD2 (6 bases). Germline values: CDR1 MNHEY, CDR2 SMNVEV (reference sequence). The CDR3 totals 14 residues. CDR3 DNA: TGTGTCAGCAGTTTAGGAGGGAACCGCTACGAGCAGTACTTC. Translated: CVSSLGGNRYEQYF.

This clonotype was found a few times. The gene calls are TRBV5-6 and TRBJ1-2, with unresolved D. V dropped 3 bases and J dropped 0 bases, with 12 bases sitting between them. Germline CDR1 SGHDT, CDR2 YYEEEE. This CDR3 has 15 residues. This CDR3 is CASSSVDGSNYGYTF. As DNA, the CDR3 is TGTGCCAGCAGCTCAGTGGACGGTTCTAACTATGGCTACACCTTC.